This TCR beta chain is from a study of blood T cell repertoires in COVID-19. Clones were read by immunoSEQ multiplex PCR, and TCRdb kept only the in-frame ones, dropping some. The sample includes about 99,000 clones, about four fifths of them seen just once. Trimming removed 5 bases from V and 0 bases from J, with 11 bases in between. Germline CDR1 is SGHTA and CDR2 is FQGNSA. The CDR3 has 15 amino acids. The sample taken for sequencing was peripheral blood. This chain connects TRBV7-2 to TRBJ1-3; no clear D gene. The source of this sequence is a man between 60 and 75 years old with acute or convalescent COVID-19. CDR3 in amino acids: CASSASGSSGNTIYF. The CDR3 DNA is TGTGCCAGCAGCGCGAGCGGGAGCTCTGGAAACACCATATATTTT.